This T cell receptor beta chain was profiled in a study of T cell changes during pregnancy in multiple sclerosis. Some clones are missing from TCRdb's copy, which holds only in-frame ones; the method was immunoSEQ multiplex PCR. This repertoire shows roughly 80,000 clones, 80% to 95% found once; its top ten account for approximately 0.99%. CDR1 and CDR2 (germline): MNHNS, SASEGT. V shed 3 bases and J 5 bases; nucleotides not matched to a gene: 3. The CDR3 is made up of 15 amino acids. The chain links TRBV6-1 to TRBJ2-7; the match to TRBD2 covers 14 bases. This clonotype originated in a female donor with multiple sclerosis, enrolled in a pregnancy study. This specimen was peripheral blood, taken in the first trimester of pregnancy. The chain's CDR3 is CASSEGTSGRNEQYF. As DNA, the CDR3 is TGTGCCAGCAGTGAGGGGACTAGCGGGAGAAACGAGCAGTACTTC.